This T cell receptor (beta chain) was sequenced for a study of T cell clones after liver transplantation. Study overall: Graft-donor-reactive sequences were compared with third-party-reactive TCRbeta sequences from pre-transplant mixed lymphocyte reactions.

This CDR3 is built from 15 residues. Trimming left V 5 bases short and J 0 bases short, with 8 bases between. Germline-derived CDR1 and CDR2 are MNHEY and SVGAGI. This clone was found once. Using immunoSEQ multiplex PCR, the repertoire was profiled, and TCRdb retains in-frame clones only, with some absent. There are some 59,000 clones in the sample; under 85% occur only once, and 8% to 10% lies in the top ten. V gene TRBV6-5 combines with J gene TRBJ1-6; unclear D gene. The sequence was obtained from a human patient who received a liver transplant. The graft donor may have contributed some T cells. This specimen was CD4+ T cells from blood, taken at the 22-month timepoint. CDR3 protein: CASSRRSSYNSPLHF. In DNA form, the CDR3 reads TGTGCCAGCAGTCGCAGGAGCTCCTATAATTCACCCCTCCACTTT.